These 30 T cell receptor beta chains were all obtained from the same sample, sequenced in a study of CD8+CD57+ T cells in acquired aplastic anemia (dated by TCRdb to 2016 to 2019). Flow cytometry had shown CD8+CD57+ cell expansion in the patients selected for sequencing. Instrument used: Illumina HiSeq 2000. Genomic DNA served as template for TCR beta VDJ combination and CDR3 sequence profiling. TCRdb took the public reads, trimmed them with fastp at Q25, ran MiXCR for clone calling and kept in-frame beta chains. Rows with one shared CDR3 protein collapse into an entry with the most common genes and DNA. The sample table records 260,000 or so distinct CDR3 sequences; 65% to 90% of these occur just once. The ten largest clones capture approximately 42% of the sample. Material for sequencing was sorted CD4+, CD8+, or CD8+CD57+ T cells (not recorded which) from PBMCs. Receptor source: a human donor with aplastic anemia.

This clonotype was counted a single time. Mismatch with germline at one junction end may stem from a read error. This chain uses TRBV7-2 with TRBJ2-4; D not resolved. The CDR3 length is 12 residues. CDR1 and CDR2 from the germline V gene are SGHTA and FQGNSA. The CDR3 sequence: CASSLAPNTESF. The CDR3 DNA is TGTGCCAGCAGCTTAGCTCCAAACACTGAATCTTTC.

CDR3 bases: TGTGCCAGCAGCCCAGTGGGCATCTCCTACGAGCAGTACTTC. Encoded protein: CASSPVGISYEQYF. V and J are TRBV9 and TRBJ2-7; D not resolved. Trimming left V 4 bases short and J 0 bases short, with 11 bases between. Per germline, CDR1 SGDLS and CDR2 YYNGEE. The CDR3 runs 14 residues.

Points on this clonotype: One base away lies a much larger clone, so this may be a sequencing read error. The CDR3 ends on some other residue instead of the conserved phenylalanine or tryptophan, so this is likely a read error. The DNA is left out, because the CDR3 cannot be placed on it with certainty; the CDR3 is given as TCRdb lists it. The chain employs TRBV9 and TRBJ2-3. Both ends counted, the CDR3 spans 13 residues. CDR1 is SGDLS, CDR2 YYNGEE, per germline. The CDR3 here is CASSEGSETQYFV.

The rearrangement joins TRBV15 to TRBJ2-1; D is undetermined. The end of the DNA fits TRBJ2-5 better, so the J call may be wrong. The CDR3 totals 14 residues. Germline values: CDR1 LNHNV, CDR2 YYDKDF (reference sequence). In DNA, the CDR3 is TGTGCCATGAGCACGGGTAGTCGGCAAGAGACCCAGTACTTC. Its protein is CAMSTGSRQETQYF.

The chain has TRBV5-5 and TRBJ2-7; D not resolved. Trimming removed 1 base at V and 9 bases at J, with 14 bases between. This CDR3 spans 13 amino acids. Germline V gene data show CDR1 as SGHKS and CDR2 as YYEKEE (reference sequence). CDR3 sequence (DNA): TGTGCCAGCAGCTTGTTAGACCCAGATACGCAGTACGTC. Amino acid sequence: CASSLLDPDTQYV.

The rearrangement joins TRBV7-9 to TRBJ2-6; either TRBD1 or TRBD2 may fit D (6 bases each). Germline values: CDR1 SEHNR, CDR2 FQNEAQ (reference sequence). Trimming shortened V by 3 bases and J by 16 bases, and 25 bases separated the two germline ends. The CDR3 consists of 16 residues. CDR3 sequence: CASSFQRSEGGDELTF. CDR3 in DNA: TGTGCCAGCAGCTTTCAAAGAAGCGAGGGGGGCGATGAGCTGACTTTC.

V and J are TRBV9 and TRBJ1-4; no reliable D call. The CDR3 totals 14 residues. Deletions cut 0 bases from V and 17 bases from J, with 20 bases between. Germline V lookup: CDR1 SGDLS, CDR2 YYNGEE. The CDR3 protein is CASSVGASRDQPFF. The CDR3 DNA sequence: TGTGCCAGCAGCGTAGGGGCATCGAGAGATCAGCCCTTTTTT.

The V call is TRBV7-3, the J call TRBJ2-1, with a weak D call TRBD2 (6 bases). The CDR3 is 13 amino acids. V was trimmed by 6 bases and J by 12 bases, leaving 18 bases between them. The germline gives CDR1 SGHTA, CDR2 FQGTGA. The CDR3 DNA reads TGTGCCAGCAGTTATGGGGGGATTCGTGGGCAGTTCTTC. Its translation is CASSYGGIRGQFF.

In this sample, this clonotype turned up a few times. This may be a read error, as it is one base from a much larger clone. The chain uses TRBV6-5 and TRBJ2-1; maybe TRBD1 (6 bases). This CDR3 contains 14 residues. CDR1 and CDR2 from the germline V gene are MNHEY and SVGAGI. CDR3 loop: CASDQWDIYNEQLF. The CDR3 nucleotides read TGTGCCAGCGATCAGTGGGACATATACAATGAGCAGCTCTTC.

This chain links TRBV7-9 with TRBJ2-3; a weak D match, TRBD2 (5 bases). V was shortened by 3 bases and J by 13 bases, with 20 bases between the two germline ends. The CDR3 totals 14 residues. CDR1 and CDR2 (germline): SEHNR, FQNEAQ (reference sequence). The CDR3 loop reads CASSFERGPGSEYF. CDR3 DNA sequence: TGTGCCAGCAGCTTTGAAAGAGGTCCGGGGAGCGAGTATTTT. Looking up the rest from reference TRBV7-9 and TRBJ2-3 gives the full variable domain: DTGVSQNPRHKITKRGQNVTFRCDPISEHNRLYWYRQTLGQGPEFLTYFQNEAQLEKSRLLSDRFSAERPKGSFSTLEIQRTEQGDSAMYLCASSFERGPGSEYFGPGTRLTVL.

The V call is TRBV2, the J call TRBJ2-7; unclear D gene. This CDR3 spans 12 amino acids. Germline CDR1 and CDR2: SNHLY and FYNNEI. The CDR3 loop reads CASRVDGADTHV. The CDR3 region has the DNA TGTGCCAGCAGGGTCGATGGCGCCGATACGCACGTC.

Concerning this clonotype itself: Without the conserved terminal phenylalanine or tryptophan, this CDR3 likely stems from a read error. It is unclear where the CDR3 begins or ends on the DNA, so no DNA is shown, and the CDR3 is as TCRdb lists it. V gene TRBV7-9 combines with J gene TRBJ2-3. The CDR3 totals 13 residues, both ends included. Per the germline V gene, CDR1 is SEHNR and CDR2 is FQNEAQ (reference sequence). CDR3: CASSAEDTQYLCS.

Remarks on this clonotype: A read error is possible here, since a much larger clone lies one base away. The DNA is omitted, as the CDR3 cannot be located on it reliably, and the CDR3 follows TCRdb's listing. V usage is TRBV7-9 and J usage is TRBJ1-1; TRBD1 is taken as the D call from the table, unchecked against the DNA. A total of 15 residues make up the CDR3, ends included. In germline, CDR1 is SEHNR, CDR2 FQNEAQ (reference sequence). CDR3 amino acids: CASSLEPGELFFGFF.

This clonotype was detected many times. The rearrangement joins TRBV7-8 to TRBJ1-2, with 7 bases fitting TRBD1. The CDR3 has 17 residues. V dropped 0 bases and J dropped 7; count of bases not matched to a gene: 14. Germline CDR1 and CDR2: SGHVS and FQNEAQ. CDR3 sequence reads: CASSLAARGGTDGGYTF. Here the CDR3 DNA reads TGTGCCAGCAGCTTAGCGGCCCGAGGGGGGACAGATGGTGGCTACACCTTC.

The V call is TRBV11-2, the J call TRBJ1-2; 7 nucleotides agree with TRBD1. V shed 0 bases and J 3 bases; nucleotides not matched to a gene: 4. Germline V CDR1 and CDR2: SGHAT, FQNNGV. CDR3 length: 15 residues. The CDR3 region has the DNA TGTGCCAGCAGCTTAGAAGGGGGCGGCGACTATGGCTACACCTTC. Residues: CASSLEGGGDYGYTF.

This clonotype was counted once. The chain employs TRBV20-1 and TRBJ1-2; D remains ambiguous. Trimming cost V 6 bases and J 8 bases, with 7 bases left between them. Germline V gene lookup returns CDR1 DFQATT and CDR2 SNEGSKA (reference sequence). The CDR3 sequence is 9 residues long. The CDR3 nucleotides read TGCAGTGCGAGTTTAGGCTACACCTTC. It yields the protein CSASLGYTF.

Concerning this clonotype: A clone one base away is much larger, so this may be a read error. This sequence joins TRBV7-8 and TRBJ1-1; TRBD1 matches 7 bases. Germline CDR1 and CDR2: SGHVS and FQNEAQ. V shed 3 bases and J 14 bases; nucleotides not matched to a gene: 18. This CDR3 has 15 residues. This CDR3 is CASSFDPTGTALSFF. The CDR3, as DNA: TGTGCCAGCAGCTTTGATCCAACCGGGACAGCCCTTTCCTTCTTT.

Here the CDR3 DNA reads TGTGCCAGCAGCCAAGATGGATCAGATACGCAGTATTTT. As protein: CASSQDGSDTQYF. The rearrangement joins TRBV11-3 to TRBJ2-3, with unresolved D. Germline V CDR1 and CDR2: SGHNT, YENEEA. Trimming removed 5 bases from V and 4 bases from J, with 10 bases in between. CDR3 length equals 13 residues.

V is TRBV7-9 and J is TRBJ2-7; 7 nucleotides line up with TRBD2. Losses at the gene ends were 3 bases for V and 1 base for J; bases not matched to a gene: 15. The CDR3 runs to 18 residues. CDR1 and CDR2 from the germline V gene are SEHNR and FQNEAQ (reference sequence). The DNA for the CDR3 is TGTGCCAGCAGCTTGCAGCGGGACGGGATCGTATTTTCCTACGAGCAGTACGTC. Protein sequence: CASSLQRDGIVFSYEQYV.

The J gene is TRBJ2-1, the V gene TRBV10-3; the D gene could be TRBD1 or TRBD2 (5 bases each). V was shortened by 6 bases and J by 8 bases, with 23 bases between the two germline ends. The V gene's germline CDR1 is ENHRY and CDR2 SYGVKD. The length of the CDR3 is 16 residues. The CDR3 reads CAISDQGRRGSDEQFF. In DNA, the CDR3 is TGTGCCATCAGCGATCAGGGACGACGGGGCTCGGATGAGCAGTTCTTC.

This sequence joins TRBV11-3 and TRBJ1-2; D may be TRBD1 (5 bases). The CDR3 runs to 16 residues. CDR1 and CDR2 (germline): SGHNT, YENEEA. V lost 0 bases and J lost 3, with 14 bases in between. The CDR3 protein is CASSLDDTGLDYGYTF. The DNA of the CDR3 is TGTGCCAGCAGCTTAGATGACACAGGCTTGGACTATGGCTACACCTTC.

The J gene is TRBJ2-1, the V gene TRBV2, with D maybe TRBD2 (6 bases). CDR1 and CDR2 (germline): SNHLY, FYNNEI. The CDR3 is 13 amino acids. The CDR3 DNA reads TGTGCTAGCGGCCGAGGGCCCAACGATGAGCAGTTCTTC. This sequence encodes CASGRGPNDEQFF.

CDR3 sequence reads: CASGFSDTQYF. Here the CDR3 DNA reads TGTGCTAGTGGTTTCTCAGATACGCAGTATTTT. V and J are TRBV12-5 and TRBJ2-3; the D is unclear. V lost 3 bases and J lost 4, with 2 bases in between. The CDR3 has 11 amino acids. Per the germline V gene, CDR1 is LGHNT and CDR2 is FRNRAP.

This chain connects TRBV7-2 to TRBJ1-2, with D perhaps TRBD1 (5 bases). The CDR3 spans 17 residues. Germline V lookup: CDR1 SGHTA, CDR2 FQGNSA. Trimming shortened V by 4 bases and J by 5 bases, and 23 bases separated the two germline ends. CDR3 amino acids: CASSSPERDGLVYGYTF. CDR3 in DNA: TGTGCCAGCAGCTCACCGGAGAGGGACGGGCTCGTATATGGCTACACCTTC.

On this clonotype: A read error is likely, as this CDR3 ends without the conserved phenylalanine or tryptophan. It is unclear where the CDR3 begins or ends on the DNA, so no DNA is shown, and the CDR3 is as TCRdb lists it. V is TRBV7-8 and J is TRBJ2-3; the DNA was not compared with TRBD2, the D call given in the table. Germline V gene lookup returns CDR1 SGHVS and CDR2 FQNEAQ. The CDR3 extends over 13 residues, inclusive of both ends. CDR3 sequence reads: CASSLTSGDAHNE.

Regarding this clonotype: An end of the junction does not agree with germline; a read error may underlie this. CDR3 residues: CASRHGVAERLSF. The CDR3, as DNA: TGTGCCAGCAGACACGGGGTCGCGGAAAGGCTGTCCTTC. The chain combines TRBV2 with TRBJ2-3, with TRBD2 as a possible D gene (5 bases). The CDR3 extends over 13 amino acids. Germline CDR1 and CDR2: SNHLY and FYNNEI.

This chain uses TRBV5-5 with TRBJ2-2; 10 nucleotides match TRBD2. Germline trimming cut 2 bases from V and 4 bases from J; bases unmatched to any gene: 5. The germline V gene encodes CDR1 SGHKS and CDR2 YYEKEE (reference sequence). The CDR3 covers 16 residues. The CDR3 protein is CASSFTSGVGTGELFF. The DNA of the CDR3 is TGTGCCAGCAGCTTTACTAGCGGGGTTGGCACCGGGGAGCTGTTTTTT. The complete variable domain, with remaining parts taken from reference TRBV5-5 and TRBJ2-2, reads DAGVTQSPTHLIKTRGQQVTLRCSPISGHKSVSWYQQVLGQGPQFIFQYYEKEERGRGNFPDRFSARQFPNYSSELNVNALLLGDSALYLCASSFTSGVGTGELFFGEGSRLTVL.

Comment on this clonotype: A junction end diverges from the germline sequence, so it may reflect a read error. This chain connects TRBV7-2 to TRBJ2-5, with D tentatively TRBD1 or TRBD2 (5 bases each). The CDR3 totals 14 residues. CDR1 is SGHTA and CDR2 is FQGNSA in the germline V gene. The DNA of the CDR3 is TGTGCCAGCAGCGACGGGACGAGTTCCATGGATGAGCAGTTC. As protein: CASSDGTSSMDEQF. The full variable domain, completed using reference TRBV7-2 and TRBJ2-5, is GAGVSQSPSNKVTEKGKDVELRCDPISGHTALYWYRQSLGQGLEFLIYFQGNSAPDKSGLPSDRFSAERTGGSVSTLTIQRTQQEDSAVYLCASSDGTSSMDEQFGPGTRLLVL.

The V gene is TRBV7-9, the J gene TRBJ1-1, with 7 bases that match TRBD1. This CDR3 is built from 13 residues. J lost 6 bases, V lost 4 bases, and 5 bases had no gene match. Germline lookup yields CDR1 SEHNR and CDR2 FQNEAQ (reference sequence). The CDR3 spells CASSSLQGSEAFF. In DNA form, the CDR3 reads TGTGCCAGCAGCTCACTACAGGGGTCTGAAGCTTTCTTT. The complete variable domain, with remaining parts taken from reference TRBV7-9 and TRBJ1-1, reads DTGVSQNPRHKITKRGQNVTFRCDPISEHNRLYWYRQTLGQGPEFLTYFQNEAQLEKSRLLSDRFSAERPKGSFSTLEIQRTEQGDSAMYLCASSSLQGSEAFFGQGTRLTVV.

As regards this clonotype: One end of the junction does not line up with germline, which may come from a read error. The genes are TRBV25-1 and TRBJ1-2; no clear D gene. CDR3 size: 12 residues. Per the germline V gene, CDR1 is MGHDK and CDR2 is SYGVNS. CDR3 amino acids: CASSEIPGGCTF. The DNA of the CDR3 is TGTGCCAGCAGTGAGATCCCAGGCGGCTGCACCTTC.